This T cell receptor beta chain was sequenced in a study of CD4 T cells in relation to SARS-CoV-2 and coronaviruses (dated by TCRdb to the early 2020s). Broadly, across the study: In the ViraFEST assay, PBMCs were cultured with antigen for roughly ten days, after which TCR beta CDR3s were sequenced to identify antigen-specific clonal expansions. Memory CD4+ T cell crossreactivity between SARS-CoV-2 and common cold coronavirus spike proteins was assessed at the TCR clonotype level in the study. Patient-derived lymphoblastoid cell lines were used to map the HLA restriction of shared crossreactive spike epitopes. Samples from three pre-COVID donors and the naive versus memory experiments were sequenced with the Adaptive Biotechnologies TCR-sequencing kit; other data were Illumina-based. A different, Illumina-based TCR-beta assay was used to sequence expansion assays from other donors in the study. The negative reference condition was either a culture with an HIV-1 Nef peptide pool or a culture with no peptide. Paper-wide results and their limitations: Significantly weaker SARS-CoV-2-driven expansion was shown by crossreactive clones than by monoreactive clones, consistent with antigenic imprinting. Roughly 67% of donors had memory CD4+ clonotypes that crossrecognized SARS-CoV-2 and at least one common cold coronavirus spike. Crossreactivity analysis was centred on spike protein, so crossreactivity against other viral proteins was not assessed. Small numbers of patients and of tested TCRs were a limitation of the study. No donor contributed both pre-pandemic and post-infection samples, which limited tracing the source of pre-existing responses.

CD4+ T cells from unexposed donors were collected before the COVID-19 pandemic (2011-2018). Following 10 days of culture, the EasySep CD4+ T cell isolation kit was used to isolate CD4+ T cells. As far as cell numbers permitted, CD4+ T cells from unexposed donors were tested for reactivity against SARS-CoV-2 S and N as well as four spike pools from common cold coronaviruses. PBMCs were cultured at a few million per well in IMDM supplemented with about 5% human AB serum and roughly 9.6 IU/ml IL-2. Half of the culture medium was replaced with fresh IL-2-containing medium on days 3 and 7. Each peptide culture condition was generally run in triplicate replicate wells. Leukapheresis product for the unexposed donors was purchased commercially. Ficoll-Paque PLUS gradient centrifugation was used to isolate PBMCs from either whole blood or leukapheresis product. PBMCs were either cryopreserved at -140 degrees C or used fresh in the expansion assay. The QIAamp Micro DNA Kit was used to extract genomic DNA from the CD4+ T cells.

Concerning this clone itself: Its specific antigen is unknown. The sample holds no much larger clone one base away, and base qualities are not on file.

The library was made by the immunoSEQ multiplex PCR assay. Per the source publication's procedure: During preprocessing, nonproductive sequences were discarded, as were any CDR3s that did not begin with C, did not end with F or W, or were shorter than 7 amino acids. Antigen-specific clonotypes were called with the MANAFEST web app, based on expansion relative to reference and other culture wells. A clone was considered positive if significant expansion relative to the reference culture was observed in 2 of 3 replicate wells at an FDR below 0.05. A further requirement for positive clones was significant expansion compared with all other tandem wells, along with an odds ratio above 5. After three terminal residues were trimmed from each end, CDR3 homology was quantified as pairwise Levenshtein distance using the stringdist R package. TCRdb took over this immuneACCESS table, retaining in-frame rearrangements with V and J assigned. Such tables are incomplete; in checked studies, under half of the missing clones stem from an unresolved V gene, and the remainder is unexplained. V and J calls and clone size are copied from that table; D and trimming were computed from the DNA. The sample profile shows over 15,000 clones; roughly four fifths of them were found once. The biggest ten clones account for about 38% of the sample.

The CDR3 measures 14 amino acids from cysteine to phenylalanine. Only the CDR3 portion is preserved as DNA: 42 bases, with reading frame beginning at the first base. Deletion took 6 bases off V and 3 bases off J, with a span of 14 bases between the germline ends. CDR1 is given as MNHEY and CDR2 as SVGAGI, both from the germline V gene. The chain was built from TRBV6-5 and TRBJ1-1; no D gene can be assigned with confidence. Sequences were obtained from CD4+ T cells from PBMCs, cultured in vitro. The TCR comes from a human donor in good health. At the DNA level, the sequence is TGTGCCAGCAGGAGAGTGGACTATTACACTGAAGCTTTCTTT. Its translation is CASRRVDYYTEAFF.